This entry features one T cell receptor (beta chain) sequence. This clonotype was seen many times. Its specific antigen is unknown. No base qualities exist here, and no much larger clone lies one base off it. The sample is drawn from a study of regulatory T cells in long-lasting Graves disease (dated by TCRdb to about 2021). Regarding the complete study: Newly diagnosed Graves' disease patients had taken antithyroid drugs for less than 3 months. This study used TCR sequencing and RNA sequencing of peripheral blood to compare persistent Graves' disease patients against newly diagnosed Graves' disease patients. A total of approximately 35 samples underwent TCR sequencing: some 13 from persistent and about 20 from newly diagnosed Graves' disease patients. The study was registered as a clinical trial and conducted in China. What the authors observed across the whole study: The authors noted that the small sample size was a limitation that may lower accuracy. Peripheral blood alone was examined, since thyroid tissue, which constituted the primary lesion, could not be accessed. Sequencing and analysis were restricted to the TCR beta chain. Persistent patients shared more public clonotypes among themselves (under 3,000) than newly diagnosed patients did (about 900). Compared with newly diagnosed patients, persistent Graves' disease patients had lower TCR Shannon entropy and fewer highly expanded clones, which suggests clonal expansion. Persistent disease showed preferential use of TRBV28, TRBJ1-2 and TRBJ2-5, whereas newly diagnosed disease favored TRBV20-1 and TRBJ2-1.

Explained via the paper, the time point label denotes: newly diagnosed GD, antithyroid drugs for less than 3 months. For both TCR sequencing and RNA sequencing, RNA was extracted from PBMCs in TRIzol. The diagnosis of Graves' disease followed American Thyroid Association guidelines. Patients were recruited from an endocrinology department in Xi'an, China. From each patient, around 9 milliliters of peripheral blood was collected into an EDTA anticoagulant tube. Ficoll Paque Plus density gradient separation was used to isolate PBMCs, and no additional T cell sorting was done. An Agilent 2100 Bioanalyzer and agarose gel were used to check RNA quality, while a NanoDrop 2000 measured RNA concentration. Receptor libraries were prepared by multiplex PCR. Sequencing was carried out with an Illumina HiSeq 4000. To build TCR beta libraries, CDR3 regions were amplified by Arm-PCR using iRepertoire HTBI primers. Gel purification was performed on PCR products prior to sequencing. In the source study's methods: A total of around 66 TRBV and 14 TRBJ segments were identified across samples and were used for gene usage analysis of CDR3 amino acid clonotypes. COPE and FqMerger were used to merge filtered high-quality paired reads into contigs. Contigs were aligned with BLAST to IMGT TRBV, TRBD and TRBJ reference genes, and CDR3 was defined per IMGT. Any clonotype with a frequency above 0.1% was counted as a highly expanded clone. Repertoire diversity was measured by Shannon entropy, and V-J evenness by the Gini coefficient. A clonotype was considered public if more than one individual shared it. TCRdb itself trimmed the public reads at Q25 with fastp, ran MiXCR and retained productive beta chains. Rows matching on CDR3 protein sequence are summarized as one entry with the most common DNA and genes. Clone size and V and J calls follow TCRdb, not the original study. The sample table records more than 400,000 distinct CDR3 sequences; about a sixth of these occur just once. The top ten constitute over 8.5% of the sample.

Between the V and J ends, shortened by 5 bases and 0 bases respectively, the junction contains 11 bases. The CDR3, cysteine through phenylalanine, is 14 amino acids long. Just CDR3 DNA is preserved here, 42 bases in frame from base 1. The germline V gene (reference sequence) specifies SEHNR as CDR1 and FQNEAQ as CDR2. The data also belong to a second study, concerning T cells in Graves' hyperthyroidism and ophthalmopathy. The other study reports the following: Stable Graves' hyperthyroidism was defined as the absence of progression to ophthalmopathy over 18 months of follow-up. The hyperthyroidism patients were between 18 and 65 years old and newly diagnosed, with a disease duration of less than 2 months. Exclusion was applied to patients with uncontrolled infections, other autoimmune diseases, pregnancy or lactation. Clinical symptoms, serum thyroxine and TRAb, thyroid ultrasound, and orbital computed tomography formed the basis for the diagnoses. For the first round of RT-PCR on the TCR CDR3, the HTBI primer set was used together with the Qiagen OneStep RT-PCR kit. Most expanded thyroid clonotypes (frequency above 0.001) were also detected in blood, a finding suggesting that blood repertoires may reflect thyroid immune responses. A 13 V-J signature model separated ophthalmopathy from stable hyperthyroidism, with around 88% sensitivity and roughly 82% specificity in cross-validation and 80%/75% in testing. During validation, the model predicted progression to ophthalmopathy a median of roughly six months ahead of onset, with more than 55% sensitivity and roughly 72% specificity. A discovery cohort of around 100 patients, roughly 40 with Graves' ophthalmopathy and about 58 with stable Graves' hyperthyroidism, was used to find distinguishing TCR V-J signatures. Whether ophthalmopathy could be predicted prospectively was tested in an independent validation cohort made up of roughly 19 hyperthyroidism patients plus 17 patients who later progressed to ophthalmopathy. The 100 or so discovery patients were divided at random into training and test sets in a 7:3 ratio. In addition, the study compared T-cell repertoires in thyroid tissue and in blood from about 6 Graves' hyperthyroidism patients. After blood sampling, hyperthyroidism patients were treated with methimazole at a starting dose of 30 mg daily, and ophthalmopathy patients were treated with high-dose intravenous methylprednisolone. The libraries were constructed in a second round of multiplex PCR and then size-selected and purified. The libraries were sequenced on an Illumina HiSeq2000 using paired-end 100 bp reads. SOAPnuke was used to process the raw data, removing reads that contained adapters or uncalled bases, had a mean Phred below 15, or lacked an exact match to the constant primer or identifier. High-quality paired reads were merged using COPE v1.2.5, and each unique nucleotide sequence was defined as a clonotype. MiTCR v1.1 was used to align clonotypes to the IMGT TRBV, TRBD and TRBJ reference segments. The analysis was restricted to V-J combinations with a frequency above 0.0001, which together covered 99.2% of the repertoires. A TCS score was defined as the ratio of F50 (clonal expansion) to E x V (chaos), with BLOSUM62-based TCRdist applied between CDR3 peptides within each V-J. Welch's t-statistics and random forest reduced several hundred V-J features to 10 to 15, which were used in a naive Bayes classifier (R e1071). Sample size was not statistically predetermined, and blinding of investigators to group allocation was not performed. According to the paper, TCR Vbeta CDR3 sequencing was carried out on 135 peripheral blood samples, which came from some 41 ophthalmopathy, 75 to 80 hyperthyroidism and roughly 17 progressor patients.

The rearranged chain carries TRBV7-9 and TRBJ2-7; the D segment cannot be called with confidence. Sequencing was performed on peripheral blood mononuclear cells (PBMCs), taken at new diagnosis, from a patient treated with antithyroid drugs. This TCR was sampled from a woman in her twenties or thirties with Graves disease. Donor details come from another sample of the same person, matched by shared clones. The nucleotide sequence is given as TGTGCCAGCAGCACACCCTCGAGCTCCTACGAGCAGTACTTC. Its protein is CASSTPSSSYEQYF.